Presented here are 6 T cell receptor beta chains from one specimen sequenced in a study of T cells after yellow fever vaccination. TCRdb processed the 5' RACE reads anew with MiXCR; each CDR3 protein has one entry. The table has tens of thousands of distinct CDR3 sequences, approximately 6.9% seen once. The sample here was CD8+ T cells sorted from PBMCs, taken less than 6 days after the first yellow fever vaccination. Receptor source: a young man who received the YFV17D yellow fever vaccine.

At least ten counts were recorded for this clonotype. The chain carries TRBV10-2 and TRBJ1-1; TRBD1 matches 9 bases. This CDR3 comprises 15 residues. Germline V gives CDR1 WSHSY, CDR2 SAAADI. V was clipped by 2 bases and J by 1 base; unmatched bases: 2. This chain's CDR3 is CASSETGQGNTEAFF. CDR3 DNA: TGCGCCAGCAGTGAGACGGGACAGGGGAACACTGAAGCTTTCTTT.

The chain combines TRBV10-3 with TRBJ2-5; weak D call: TRBD2 (6 bases). The germline CDR1 and CDR2 sequences are ENHRY and SYGVKD. V lost 9 bases and J 5 bases, leaving 16 bases between the germline ends. The CDR3 totals 13 residues. The CDR3 nucleotides read TGTGCCATTCTGGGAGGACCCGGCGAGACCCAGTACTTC. It translates to CAILGGPGETQYF.

This clonotype was detected many times. Here the CDR3 reads CASSSQGYTGELFF. The CDR3 DNA reads as TGTGCCAGCAGTTCACAGGGTTACACCGGGGAGCTGTTTTTT. V usage is TRBV2 and J usage is TRBJ2-2; D is perhaps TRBD1 (6 bases). The germline V gene has CDR1 SNHLY and CDR2 FYNNEI. The CDR3 is made up of 14 amino acids. V was shortened by 5 bases and J by 3 bases, with 10 bases between the two germline ends.

This clonotype was counted a few times. The chain recombines TRBV6-1 with TRBJ1-5; D call uncertain. In germline, CDR1 is MNHNS, CDR2 SASEGT. V lost 2 bases, J lost 2 bases, and 13 bases lay in between. This CDR3 comprises 16 residues. CDR3 in amino acids: CASSESGGSGNQPQHF. The CDR3 DNA sequence: TGTGCCAGCAGTGAATCAGGCGGATCGGGCAATCAGCCCCAGCATTTT.

This chain joins TRBV11-2 and TRBJ1-1, with 10 nucleotides matching TRBD1. CDR3 length equals 15 residues. Germline lookup yields CDR1 SGHAT and CDR2 FQNNGV. The V gene end was trimmed by 4 bases and the J gene end by 4 bases; junction bases not matched to a gene: 6. The CDR3 nucleotides read TGTGCCAGCAGCTGGGGCTGGACAGGGGGCACTGAAGCTTTCTTT. It specifies CASSWGWTGGTEAFF.

This clonotype was picked up many times. The CDR3 region is CASSLAGGINEKLFF. CDR3 bases: TGTGCCAGCAGCTTAGCGGGTGGGATTAATGAAAAACTGTTTTTT. The V gene is TRBV7-8, the J gene TRBJ1-4, with D hard to call. The CDR3 is made up of 15 amino acids. V shed 0 bases and J shed 4 bases, with 9 bases lying between them. Germline assignment: CDR1 SGHVS and CDR2 FQNEAQ.